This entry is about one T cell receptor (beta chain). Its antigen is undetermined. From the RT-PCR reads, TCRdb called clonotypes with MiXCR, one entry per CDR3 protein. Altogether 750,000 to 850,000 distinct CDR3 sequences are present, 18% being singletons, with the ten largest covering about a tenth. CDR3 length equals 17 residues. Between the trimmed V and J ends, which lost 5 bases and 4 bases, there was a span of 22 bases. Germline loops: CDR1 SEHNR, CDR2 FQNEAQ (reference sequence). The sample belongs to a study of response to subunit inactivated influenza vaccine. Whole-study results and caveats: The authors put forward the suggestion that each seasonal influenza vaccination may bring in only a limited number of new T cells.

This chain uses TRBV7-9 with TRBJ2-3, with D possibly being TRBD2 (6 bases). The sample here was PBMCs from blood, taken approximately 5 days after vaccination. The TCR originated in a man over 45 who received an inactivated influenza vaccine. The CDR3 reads CASSTRPGLSVSDTQYF. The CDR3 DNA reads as TGTGCCAGCAGCACCAGACCGGGACTCAGCGTTTCAGATACGCAGTATTTT.